This TCR beta chain emerged from a study of T cells in Graves' hyperthyroidism and ophthalmopathy. Study as a whole: Blood was drawn when the patient was first diagnosed and still untreated.

The CDR3 sequence is 15 residues long. Unmatched junction bases numbered 5, after V lost 1 base and J lost 4 bases. Looked up from germline, CDR1 is LGHNA and CDR2 is YNFKEQ. Whole-study results and caveats: Ophthalmopathy stood apart from stable hyperthyroidism in a 13 V-J model. Within blood appeared most thyroid clonotypes that had expanded above 0.001. For ophthalmopathy, model prediction preceded onset by a median 6.5 months.

A remark on this clonotype: Its antigen remains unknown.

TCR beta CDR3 sequences were amplified from RNA transcripts. The HTBI primer set was used in a first-round RT-PCR of the TCR CDR3. TCRdb reanalysed the multiplex PCR reads using MiXCR and keeps one entry per CDR3 protein. The sample has approximately 600,000 distinct CDR3 sequences, under 20% seen once. The gene calls are TRBV4-2 and TRBJ2-3; 7 positions agree with TRBD1. Specimen: blood. This receptor was obtained from a woman in her 30s with Graves' hyperthyroidism. CDR3 coding DNA: TGTGCCAGCAGCCAAGTTCCAGGGACAGCAGATACGCAGTATTTT. As protein: CASSQVPGTADTQYF.